This T cell receptor (beta chain) was captured in a study of blood T cells in healthy people across ages. This clonotype was detected a few times. The target antigen is unknown. General observations from the study: Across the age range, TCR beta diversity per million T cells fell in a roughly linear way.

Germline V CDR1 and CDR2: LNHNV, YYDKDF (reference sequence). After removal of 8 bases from V and 3 bases from J, the junction contained 9 bases not matched to a gene. The CDR3 consists of 14 residues. Total RNA, at least 6 micrograms per sample, was extracted from PBMCs. It was with a sample-barcoded 5' primer and a J-beta primer mix that a second PCR of roughly 7 to 12 cycles was run. Through a template-switch adaptor with 12 random nucleotides, each cDNA molecule received a tag. TCRdb re-analysed the 5' RACE reads in MiXCR, keeping a single row per CDR3 protein. The table has about 1.4 million distinct CDR3 sequences, approximately 63% seen once.

The sequencing input was blood. The clonotype originates from a man aged 18-30 years in good health. The chain combines TRBV15 with TRBJ2-7; 8 bases fit TRBD2. In nucleotides, the CDR3 is TGTGCCACCGCTCCAACGGGGGGGCTCTACGAGCAGTACTTC. Translating it yields CATAPTGGLYEQYF.